The clone carrying this T cell receptor (beta chain) turned up a few times. The antigen is not known. This CDR3 has 15 residues. The V gene's germline CDR1 is MNHNS and CDR2 SASEGT. V trimming: 8 bases; J trimming: 0 bases; junction bases outside the gene matches: 8. This entry comes from a study of regulatory T cells in long-lasting Graves disease. Study-level points and caveats: Compared with new cases, persistent Graves' patients showed reduced TCR diversity.

Sequencing libraries for TCR beta were prepared with iRepertoire HTBI primers and Arm-PCR of CDR3 regions. TCRdb ran MiXCR on the multiplex PCR reads and lists one entry per CDR3 protein. The profile shows almost 350,000 distinct CDR3 sequences, roughly 21% of them singletons. Time point: persistent/refractory GD, antithyroid drugs over 5 years with positive TRAb. PBMCs were the source of the RNA used for TCR sequencing. Per American Thyroid Association guidelines, Graves' disease was diagnosed. J is TRBJ2-3 and V is TRBV6-1; 7 nucleotides align to TRBD1. This sample comprised peripheral blood mononuclear cells (PBMCs), obtained when the disease was refractory, from a patient treated with antithyroid drugs. The origin of this receptor is a female donor with Graves disease. This chain's CDR3 is CASAIGDRSTDTQYF. The CDR3 DNA follows: TGTGCCAGCGCTATTGGGGACAGAAGCACAGATACGCAGTATTTT.